This TCR beta chain is drawn from a study of T cells in Graves' hyperthyroidism and ophthalmopathy. General study points: Ophthalmopathy could be told apart from stable hyperthyroidism with a 13 V-J model.

It was considered stable Graves' hyperthyroidism when ophthalmopathy did not progress within 18 months. Hyperthyroidism was newly diagnosed in patients aged 18 to 65 (duration under 2 months). It was approximately 9.7 ml of fresh peripheral blood that supplied the PBMCs. In its sample, this clonotype was seen many times. Its antigen is still unknown. TCR beta CDR3 regions were amplified from RNA. Using the HTBI primer set, a first-round RT-PCR was run on the TCR CDR3. TCRdb ran MiXCR on the multiplex PCR reads and lists one entry per CDR3 protein. The sample records around 350,000 distinct CDR3 sequences, 19% being singletons. The receptor was isolated from a woman between 18 and 29 years old with Graves' hyperthyroidism. The sample taken for sequencing was blood.

Here the CDR3 reads CSVEGRAAGETQYF. CDR3 in DNA: TGCAGCGTTGAGGGCAGGGCGGCAGGGGAGACCCAGTACTTC. The gene calls are TRBV29-1 and TRBJ2-5; D possibly corresponds to TRBD1 (5 bases). Germline CDR1 and CDR2: SQVTM and ANQGSEA. This CDR3 region has 14 residues. Trimming removed 3 bases from V and 5 bases from J, with 16 bases in between.